This TCR beta chain was captured in a study of blood T cell repertoires in COVID-19 (TCRdb year 2020). In the study overall: Collaborator samples came from the United States, Italy and Spain and covered acute and convalescent phases of COVID-19. The repertoires were released in a freely available public database intended as a resource for research on the immune response to SARS-CoV-2. The prospective study material was composed of cDNA or gDNA derived from T cells, B-cell-depleted T cells, or PBMCs. Samples were obtained from the ongoing ImmuneRACE study (first 160 participants) and from over 1,000 subjects provided by 6 global collaborators. Sample metadata almost always included a de-identified subject ID, COVID-19 status, age in years and sex. Where available, HLA class I and class II types were taken from metadata supplied by the sample provider and were not determined by assay-based typing. Deeply sampled blood TCRbeta repertoires from subjects exposed to, actively infected with, or recovered from COVID-19 were included in the dataset. Here is what the overall study found, with its caveats: How much clinical and demographic metadata was included differed by source and by participant, and the metadata was provided uncurated.

This clone was counted between two and nine times. Its antigen has not been determined. Base-call qualities are not available, and no considerably larger clone is one nucleotide away. The immunoSEQ Assay, a bias-controlled multiplex PCR, was used to amplify TCRbeta CDR3 regions from genomic DNA. For the original study's pipeline: The number of nucleated cells in each sample was estimated by amplification of reference gene primers within the assay. Sequence reads were collapsed and filtered to measure the absolute abundance of every unique TCRbeta CDR3 rearrangement. For each sample, productive Simpson clonality was calculated as the square root of Simpson's diversity index across productive rearrangements. This immuneACCESS table, as held by TCRdb, lists in-frame sequences with V and J called but not all clones. Of the missing ones, under half trace to an unresolved V gene in checked studies; the others have no known cause. V and J calls and clone size are those listed in that table; D and trimming were worked out from the DNA. A total of 70,000 or so clones appear in this sample, approximately 80% of them only once. The ten largest clones represent around 15% of the sample.

The CDR1 and CDR2 encoded by the germline V gene are SGHVS and FQNEAQ. The CDR3 sequence holds 12 residues, the cysteine and phenylalanine included. The kept DNA is CDR3 alone, 36 bases in frame from the first base. V is reduced by 9 bases and J by 1 base, leaving a spacing of 10 bases between them. Collaborating institutions collected whole blood in K2EDTA tubes following their own protocols. For TCRbeta analysis, collaborators shipped samples as frozen whole blood, isolated PBMCs, or DNA extracted from either of those sample types. The TCR originated in a human donor in a cohort sampled during active COVID-19. The sequence joins TRBV7-8 to TRBJ2-7, with the D segment identity uncertain. Specimen: peripheral blood. The CDR3 region: CASGRLSYEQYF. The nucleotides are TGTGCCAGTGGCAGGCTATCCTACGAGCAGTACTTC.